The 26 T cell receptor beta chains in this list originate from one sample, sequenced in a study of low-dose radiotherapy and immunotherapy resistance in tumors. Time point given: before trial treatment. Priming of first-strand cDNA relied on TRAV- and TRBV-specific primers (covering alpha and beta chains). TCRs were amplified for roughly 20 PCR cycles with a constant-region primer and V-primer adapter. TCRdb used MiXCR to reprocess the reads, holding one entry per CDR3 protein. The sample shows some 71,000 distinct CDR3 sequences, about a third of them seen only once. This specimen was PBMCs, taken before treatment. The origin of the receptors is a female donor with ovarian cancer.

With respect to this clonotype: One junction end disagrees with the germline gene, perhaps due to a read error. The J gene is TRBJ1-4, the V gene TRBV20-1; D is unresolved. Germline CDR1 reads DFQATT; CDR2 reads SNEGSKA (reference sequence). CDR3 length equals 10 residues. This CDR3 reads CSARGSNVGF. CDR3 nucleotides: TGCAGTGCTAGGGGGTCAAATGTTGGTTTT.

Turning to this clonotype: Given a much more abundant clone one base away, this may be a read error. The chain combines TRBV6-2 or TRBV6-3 with TRBJ1-6; the match to TRBD1 covers 9 bases. CDR1 is MNHEY, CDR2 SVGEGT, per germline. This CDR3 has 15 residues. DNA of the CDR3: TGTGCCAGCAGTACCACACAGGGGGCCAATTCATCCCTCCACTTT. It yields the protein CASSTTQGANSSLHF.

This clonotype has a count of ten or more. The genes are TRBV28 and TRBJ1-1, with 7 bases that match TRBD1. Trimming took 7 bases from V and 5 from J; bases not matched to a gene: 16. CDR1 is MDHEN, CDR2 SYDVKM, per germline. This CDR3 spans 16 amino acids. In DNA, the CDR3 is TGTGCCAGCACCCTCGAGGCCGGTGACAGGGATACTGAAGCTTTCTTT. Translation gives CASTLEAGDRDTEAFF.

This clonotype was found many times. This rearrangement joins TRBV7-6 to TRBJ2-1; 12 nucleotides agree with TRBD1. CDR3 length equals 18 residues. Germline CDR1 SGHVS, CDR2 FNYEAQ. The ends lost 6 bases at V and 4 bases at J; junction bases unmatched: 13. This CDR3 is CASSSLRPGQGAYNEQFF. The CDR3 bases are TGTGCCAGCAGTTCCCTCCGTCCGGGACAGGGGGCTTACAATGAGCAGTTCTTC.

This chain uses TRBV20-1 with TRBJ1-6; D is unclear. CDR1 and CDR2 from the germline V gene are DFQATT and SNEGSKA (reference sequence). The germline V and J ends were trimmed by 5 bases and 5 bases, with 19 bases remaining between them. The CDR3 runs 16 residues. Written as DNA, the CDR3 is TGCAGTGCTTCTCTAGGAGCCCCTCAGAATAATTCACCCCTCCACTTT. Its translation: CSASLGAPQNNSPLHF.

Comments on this clonotype: A far larger clone is a single base away, which makes a read error likely. The chain has TRBV5-5 and TRBJ2-1; TRBD2 matches at 10 bases. The CDR3 totals 15 residues. Germline trimming cut 4 bases from V and 1 base from J; bases unmatched to any gene: 2. Germline assignment: CDR1 SGHKS and CDR2 YYEKEE (reference sequence). The CDR3 loop is CASSRTSGSYNEQFF. The CDR3, as DNA: TGTGCCAGCAGCCGGACTAGCGGTTCCTACAATGAGCAGTTCTTC. The full variable domain, rest sourced from reference TRBV5-5 and TRBJ2-1, is DAGVTQSPTHLIKTRGQQVTLRCSPISGHKSVSWYQQVLGQGPQFIFQYYEKEERGRGNFPDRFSARQFPNYSSELNVNALLLGDSALYLCASSRTSGSYNEQFFGPGTRLTVL.

This clonotype was seen ten or more times. The chain is built from TRBV12-3 or TRBV12-4 and TRBJ2-2; 9 positions agree with TRBD1. CDR3 length: 16 amino acids. After removal of 6 bases from V and 8 bases from J, the junction contained 13 bases not matched to a gene. The CDR3 sequence: CASSPARGQGTGELFF. Written as DNA, the CDR3 is TGTGCCAGCAGCCCAGCGCGGGGACAGGGTACAGGGGAGCTGTTTTTT.

This clonotype occurred many times. The rearrangement uses TRBV27 and TRBJ1-2; the D gene is possibly TRBD1 (5 bases). V was pared by 2 bases and J by 4 bases, with 14 bases between. The V gene's germline CDR1 is MNHEY and CDR2 SMNVEV (reference sequence). The CDR3 length is 15 residues. The CDR3 nucleotides are TGTGCCAGCAGTTTAGGTTCGGGACGGATCTATGGCTACACCTTC. Amino acid sequence: CASSLGSGRIYGYTF.

This clonotype was picked up a small number of times. The gene calls are TRBV6-1 and TRBJ2-3; 9 bases line up with TRBD1. Per germline, CDR1 MNHNS and CDR2 SASEGT. This CDR3 has 16 amino acids. V was pared by 5 bases and J by 0 bases, with 6 bases of the junction left unmatched. The CDR3 region is CASSWGTGKSTDTQYF. The CDR3 bases are TGTGCCAGCAGTTGGGGGACAGGGAAAAGCACAGATACGCAGTATTTT.

This clonotype occurred a few times. V usage is TRBV19 and J usage is TRBJ2-1; 8 positions match TRBD2. CDR1 is LNHDA and CDR2 is SQIVND in the germline V gene (reference sequence). V shed 6 bases, J shed 10 bases, and the junction held 5 bases outside the gene matches. The CDR3 length is 12 residues. The CDR3 reads CASRTSGGEQFF. Written as DNA, the CDR3 is TGTGCCAGTAGGACAAGCGGGGGCGAGCAGTTCTTC.

The chain is built from TRBV29-1 and TRBJ2-5; a weak D match, TRBD1 (5 bases). CDR3 length: 12 residues. Germline V lookup: CDR1 SQVTM, CDR2 ANQGSEA. V shed 4 bases and J shed 2 bases, with 8 bases lying between them. CDR3 in amino acids: CSVGQTQETQYF. Written as DNA, the CDR3 is TGCAGCGTTGGACAGACACAAGAGACCCAGTACTTC.

This clonotype was found many times. The rearrangement links TRBV2 to TRBJ1-5; D perhaps matches TRBD1 (6 bases). Trimming removed 6 bases from V and 6 bases from J, with 18 bases in between. The germline gives CDR1 SNHLY, CDR2 FYNNEI. There are 15 residues in the CDR3. CDR3 sequence: CASRGGGALTQPQHF. The CDR3 nucleotides are TGTGCCAGCAGAGGGGGGGGGGCGCTCACTCAGCCCCAGCATTTT.

This clonotype showed up many times. This chain uses TRBV7-9 with TRBJ2-7, with D unclear. Germline lookup yields CDR1 SEHNR and CDR2 FQNEAQ (reference sequence). The CDR3 sequence is 13 residues long. Between the trimmed V and J ends, which lost 5 bases and 2 bases, there was a span of 10 bases. This CDR3 reads CASSPKGPYEQYF. The CDR3 bases are TGTGCCAGCAGCCCGAAAGGGCCCTACGAGCAGTACTTC.

This clonotype was counted ten times or more. The chain recombines TRBV6-1 with TRBJ2-7; the match to TRBD1 covers 7 bases. V lost 6 bases to trimming and J lost 1 base; unmatched junction nucleotides: 6. The V gene's germline CDR1 is MNHNS and CDR2 SASEGT. This CDR3 has 14 amino acids. The CDR3 loop is CASRLEQGSYEQYF. The DNA for the CDR3 is TGTGCCAGCAGGTTGGAACAGGGGTCCTACGAGCAGTACTTC.

In this sample, this clonotype turned up many times. J is TRBJ2-1 and V is TRBV20-1; 7 bases align to TRBD2. The germline V gene has CDR1 DFQATT and CDR2 SNEGSKA (reference sequence). With 2 bases clipped from V and 2 bases from J, the junction kept 6 bases outside the gene matches. The CDR3 runs to 15 residues. The CDR3 DNA sequence: TGCAGTGCTAGAAAAGCGGGGAGTCCCTACAATGAGCAGTTCTTC. This encodes CSARKAGSPYNEQFF.

The chain uses TRBV10-3 and TRBJ2-5, with a tentative D call TRBD2 (6 bases). CDR3 size: 17 residues. Trimming shortened V by 6 bases and J by 3 bases, and 23 bases separated the two germline ends. Germline V gene data show CDR1 as ENHRY and CDR2 as SYGVKD. CDR3 in DNA: TGTGCCATCAGACGCGGAGCCGGGACGGAGGGAAAAGAGACCCAGTACTTC. It translates to CAIRRGAGTEGKETQYF.

This clonotype was counted many times. The chain couples TRBV6-2 or TRBV6-3 to TRBJ2-1, with TRBD2 identical over 10 bases. The CDR3 totals 13 residues. V trimming: 6 bases; J trimming: 7 bases; junction bases outside the gene matches: 3. From germline, CDR1 is MNHEY and CDR2 SVGEGT. CDR3 in amino acids: CASRIAGGNEQFF. The CDR3 DNA follows: TGTGCCAGCAGGATAGCGGGAGGTAATGAGCAGTTCTTC.

The chain carries TRBV18 and TRBJ2-3; D is possibly TRBD1 or TRBD2 (6 bases each). The germline V gene encodes CDR1 KGHSH and CDR2 LQKENI. The CDR3 contains 15 residues. The germline V and J ends were trimmed by 3 bases and 0 bases, with 10 bases remaining between them. The CDR3 DNA follows: TGTGCCAGCTCACCTGTAGGGGGGAGCACAGATACGCAGTATTTT. As protein: CASSPVGGSTDTQYF.

In the case of this clonotype: A far larger clone is just one base off, so this is likely a read error. The V call is TRBV5-1, the J call TRBJ2-1; D possibly uses TRBD1 or TRBD2 (5 bases each). This CDR3 is built from 17 residues. Germline CDR1 SGHRS, CDR2 YFSETQ. V gave up 1 base and J gave up 10 bases, with 24 bases separating them. The CDR3 is CASSLWVGTAGTYEQFF. Here the CDR3 DNA reads TGCGCCAGCAGCTTGTGGGTAGGAACGGCTGGGACCTACGAGCAGTTCTTC.

Notes on this clonotype: A much more abundant neighbour one base away suggests this may be a read error. This chain connects TRBV20-1 to TRBJ2-1; 13 bases agree with TRBD2. This CDR3 is 16 amino acids long. Unmatched junction bases numbered 13, after V lost 4 bases and J lost 10 bases. Germline V gene sequence: CDR1 DFQATT, CDR2 SNEGSKA (reference sequence). CDR3 sequence reads: CSATGLAGPNSYEQFF. The DNA of the CDR3 is TGCAGTGCTACGGGACTAGCGGGACCTAACTCCTACGAGCAGTTCTTC.

The J gene is TRBJ1-2, the V gene TRBV6-2 or TRBV6-3; 10 bases align to TRBD1. Germline loops: CDR1 MNHEY, CDR2 SVGEGT. The CDR3 runs 16 residues. V shed 2 bases and J 0 bases; nucleotides not matched to a gene: 3. The CDR3 DNA sequence: TGTGCCAGCAGTTACGAAGGGACAGGGGCTAACTATGGCTACACCTTC. Protein: CASSYEGTGANYGYTF.

This clonotype was counted at least ten times. The chain has TRBV7-2 and TRBJ2-2, with D tentatively TRBD1 (6 bases). The CDR3 length is 16 residues. V dropped 1 base and J dropped 5 bases, with 14 bases sitting between them. CDR1 and CDR2 from the germline V gene are SGHTA and FQGNSA. The DNA for the CDR3 is TGTGCCAGCAGCTTAGTACTAGGGCAGGGGACCGGGGAGCTGTTTTTT. This translates into CASSLVLGQGTGELFF.

This clonotype has ten or more counts. V is TRBV7-3 and J is TRBJ2-3; tentatively, D is TRBD1 or TRBD2 (6 bases each). Germline assignment: CDR1 SGHTA and CDR2 FQGTGA. The CDR3 extends over 18 amino acids. V was trimmed by 4 bases and J by 4 bases, leaving 24 bases between them. The CDR3 region is CASSSEGGLLGGADTQYF. CDR3 bases: TGTGCCAGCAGCTCCGAAGGGGGGCTCCTCGGGGGAGCAGATACGCAGTATTTT.

This chain joins TRBV6-4 and TRBJ2-5; D is possibly TRBD1 (5 bases). The germline V gene has CDR1 MRHNA and CDR2 SNTAGT. The germline V and J ends were trimmed by 3 bases and 0 bases, with 14 bases remaining between them. The CDR3 extends over 16 amino acids. The CDR3: CASSEGRRQYQETQYF. In DNA form, the CDR3 reads TGTGCCAGCAGTGAAGGTCGAAGACAGTACCAAGAGACCCAGTACTTC.

This clonotype was seen ten or more times. This chain uses TRBV20-1 with TRBJ2-5; D uncertain. V lost 5 bases and J lost 4, with 14 bases in between. The germline CDR1 and CDR2 sequences are DFQATT and SNEGSKA (reference sequence). This CDR3 has 13 amino acids. CDR3 sequence reads: CSAQVWAGETQYF. Written as DNA, the CDR3 is TGCAGTGCTCAGGTCTGGGCCGGAGAGACCCAGTACTTC.

The V and J genes are TRBV3-1 and TRBJ2-1, with D unclear. Trimming stripped 4 bases from V and 9 bases from J, with 10 bases between. This CDR3 region has 12 residues. The germline CDR1 and CDR2 sequences are LGHDT and YNNKEL (reference sequence). CDR3 sequence: CASSPGPLEQFF. The CDR3 DNA reads TGTGCCAGCAGCCCAGGACCCCTTGAGCAGTTCTTC.